This T cell receptor beta chain was observed in a study of blood T cell repertoires in COVID-19. The table came from immunoSEQ multiplex PCR; TCRdb's copy has only in-frame clones and leaves some out. Found here are around 250,000 clones, more than 75% of them singletons; the top ten hold about 1.6%. The CDR3 has 15 amino acids. Per germline, CDR1 SGHNT and CDR2 YYREEE (reference sequence). V lost 3 bases and J lost 2; bases outside the gene matches: 5. The chain recombines TRBV5-4 with TRBJ2-3; 8 nucleotides line up with TRBD2. The clonotype originates from a woman aged 60-75 years who had recovered from COVID-19. Sequences were obtained from peripheral blood. The chain's CDR3 is CASSSSSGSTDTQYF. The CDR3 coding sequence is TGTGCCAGCAGCTCTTCTAGCGGGTCCACAGATACGCAGTATTTT.